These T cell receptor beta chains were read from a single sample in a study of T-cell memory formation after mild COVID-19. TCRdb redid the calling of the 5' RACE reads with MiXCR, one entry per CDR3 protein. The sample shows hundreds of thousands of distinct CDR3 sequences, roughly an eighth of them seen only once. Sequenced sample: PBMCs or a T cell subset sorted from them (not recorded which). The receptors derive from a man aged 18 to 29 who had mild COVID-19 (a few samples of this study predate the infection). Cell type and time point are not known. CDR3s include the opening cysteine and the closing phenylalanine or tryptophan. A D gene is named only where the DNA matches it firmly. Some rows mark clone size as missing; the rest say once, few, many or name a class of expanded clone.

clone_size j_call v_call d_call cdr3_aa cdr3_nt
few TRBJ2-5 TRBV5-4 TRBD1 CASSAGLGGGETQYF TGTGCCAGCAGCGCGGGCCTAGGGGGCGGAGAGACCCAGTACTTC
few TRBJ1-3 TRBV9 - CASSNSGRRSGNTIYF TGTGCCAGCAGTAACTCCGGCAGACGCTCTGGAAACACCATATATTTT
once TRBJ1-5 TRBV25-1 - CASSTGLGNQPQHF TGTGCCAGCAGTACAGGGCTAGGCAATCAGCCCCAGCATTTT
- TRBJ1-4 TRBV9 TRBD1 CASSPTGTEEKLFF TGTGCCAGCAGCCCTACCGGGACAGAAGAAAAACTGTTTTTT
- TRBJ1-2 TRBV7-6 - CASSLGGPNYGYTF TGTGCCAGCAGCTTAGGGGGGCCGAACTATGGCTACACCTTC
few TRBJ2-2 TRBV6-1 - CASSEGPEAGELFF TGTGCCAGCAGCGAGGGGCCCGAGGCCGGGGAGCTGTTTTTT
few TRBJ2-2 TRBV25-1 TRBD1 CASSARDRGAGELFF TGTGCCAGCAGTGCCCGGGACAGGGGGGCCGGGGAGCTGTTTTTT
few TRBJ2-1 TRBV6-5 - CASRQDLDSYNEQFF TGTGCCAGCAGACAGGACTTGGACTCCTACAATGAGCAGTTCTTC
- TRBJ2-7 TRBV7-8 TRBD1 CASSLQGVEQYF TGTGCCAGCAGCCTACAGGGGGTCGAGCAGTACTTC
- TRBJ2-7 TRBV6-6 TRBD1 CASTQTGGNEQYF TGTGCCAGCACCCAGACAGGGGGCAACGAGCAGTACTTC
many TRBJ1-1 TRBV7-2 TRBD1 CASSVQPGGPAFF TGTGCCAGCAGCGTCCAACCAGGGGGCCCAGCTTTCTTT
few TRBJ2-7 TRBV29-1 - CSVERRFEQYF TGCAGCGTTGAACGTCGGTTCGAGCAGTACTTC
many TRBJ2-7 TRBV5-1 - CASSLEFRTYEQYF TGCGCCAGCAGCTTGGAATTTAGGACCTACGAGCAGTACTTC
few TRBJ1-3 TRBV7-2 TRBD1 CASSLGQGGGNTIYF TGTGCCAGCAGCTTGGGACAGGGTGGAGGAAACACCATATATTTT
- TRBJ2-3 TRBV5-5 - CASSFWRGQADTQYF TGTGCCAGCAGCTTCTGGAGGGGGCAGGCAGATACGCAGTATTTT
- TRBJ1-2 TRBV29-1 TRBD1 CSAQGGLNYGYTF TGCAGCGCTCAGGGGGGACTTAACTATGGCTACACCTTC
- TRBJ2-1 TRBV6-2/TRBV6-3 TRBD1 CASNLRTGNEQFF TGTGCCAGCAACCTGAGGACAGGCAATGAGCAGTTCTTC
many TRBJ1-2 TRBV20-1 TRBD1 CSARRDRVYGYTF TGCAGTGCTCGACGCGACAGGGTCTATGGCTACACCTTC
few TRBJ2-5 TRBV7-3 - CASSLSRGGGETQYF TGTGCCAGCAGCTTAAGCCGGGGAGGGGGCGAGACCCAGTACTTC
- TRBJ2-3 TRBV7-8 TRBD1 CASSLAGTDRFTDTQYF TGTGCCAGCAGCTTAGCGGGGACGGACAGGTTCACAGATACGCAGTATTTT
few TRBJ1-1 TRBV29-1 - CSVEPRMNTEAFF TGCAGCGTTGAACCGCGCATGAACACTGAAGCTTTCTTT
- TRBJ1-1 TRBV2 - CATQRFEAFF TGTGCCACTCAGCGTTTTGAAGCTTTCTTT
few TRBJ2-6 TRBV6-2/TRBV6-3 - CASSPEFGTALSGANVLTF TGTGCCAGCAGTCCCGAATTCGGGACGGCTCTCTCTGGGGCCAACGTCCTGACTTTC
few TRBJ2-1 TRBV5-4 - CASRKGGNEQFF TGTGCCAGCAGGAAAGGGGGGAATGAGCAGTTCTTC
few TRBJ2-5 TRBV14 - CASSQTHAYGGPPTQETQYF TGTGCCAGCAGCCAGACCCATGCCTACGGGGGGCCCCCGACGCAAGAGACCCAGTACTTC
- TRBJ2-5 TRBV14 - CASSQKQYQETQYF TGTGCCAGCAGCCAGAAGCAGTACCAAGAGACCCAGTACTTC
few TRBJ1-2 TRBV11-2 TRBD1 CASTDRGRDGYTF TGTGCCAGTACGGACAGGGGGCGAGATGGCTACACCTTC
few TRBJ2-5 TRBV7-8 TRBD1 CASSRDRTPIQETQYF TGTGCCAGCAGCCGGGACAGGACTCCCATCCAAGAGACCCAGTACTTC
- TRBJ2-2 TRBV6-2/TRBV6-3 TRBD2 CASSYPQTSGGAGTGELFF TGTGCCAGCAGTTACCCCCAGACTAGCGGGGGGGCCGGTACCGGGGAGCTGTTTTTT